A single sample is the source of the 5 T cell receptor beta chains below, sequenced in a study of cytomegalovirus exposure and HLA in healthy donors. Primers for the PCR totalled 60 Vbeta and 13 Jbeta. Here immunoSEQ multiplex PCR was the method, and the copy in TCRdb shows in-frame clones only, minus some. The listing contains 200,000 or so clones. The specimen sequenced was PBMCs. The receptors here all came from a boy between 10 and 17 years old in good health and CMV-seronegative.

The chain is built from TRBV30 and TRBJ1-6; 10 nucleotides align to TRBD1. Per the germline V gene, CDR1 is GTSNPN and CDR2 is SVGIG (reference sequence). V gave up 2 bases and J gave up 8 bases; unmatched junction bases: 6. The CDR3 totals 15 residues. CDR3 nucleotides: TGTGCCTGGAGTCCCCCCGGGACAGGGGATTCACCCCTCCACTTT. Protein product: CAWSPPGTGDSPLHF.

V gene TRBV7-3 combines with J gene TRBJ2-2; 13 bases line up with TRBD2. Germline V CDR1 and CDR2: SGHTA, FQGTGA. The CDR3 consists of 15 residues. With V trimmed by 4 bases and J by 6 bases, 2 bases remained unmatched. CDR3 residues: CASSYTSGGAGELFF. CDR3 bases: TGTGCCAGCAGCTACACTAGCGGGGGGGCCGGGGAGCTGTTTTTT.

The rearrangement uses TRBV6-4 and TRBJ2-2, with a possible D match to TRBD2 (6 bases). Trimming took 4 bases from V and 6 from J, leaving 9 bases between them. Germline V gives CDR1 MRHNA, CDR2 SNTAGT. The CDR3 is made up of 13 amino acids. The CDR3 nucleotides read TGTGCCAGCAGTGCGAGGGAGGCCGGGGAGCTGTTTTTT. Translation gives CASSAREAGELFF.

This sequence joins TRBV25-1 and TRBJ2-3, with D perhaps TRBD2 (6 bases). Germline V gene data show CDR1 as MGHDK and CDR2 as SYGVNS. Trimming took 5 bases from V and 4 from J, leaving 13 bases between them. The CDR3 runs 14 residues. The chain's CDR3 is CASSRRRDSDTQYF. The CDR3 nucleotides read TGTGCCAGCAGTCGTAGAAGGGACTCAGATACGCAGTATTTT.

Written as DNA, the CDR3 is TGTGCTAGTGGTTTAACAGGCCAGGCCTACGAGCAGTACTTC. It is translated as CASGLTGQAYEQYF. The V call is TRBV12-5, the J call TRBJ2-7; possibly TRBD1 for D (5 bases). V lost 3 bases and J lost 2, with 11 bases in between. Germline values: CDR1 LGHNT, CDR2 FRNRAP. The CDR3 spans 14 residues.